The 20 T cell receptor beta chains below all came from one sample that was sequenced in a study of shared clonotypes between healthy human individuals. Sequencing was performed with immunoSEQ multiplex PCR; in TCRdb, only in-frame clones are kept and a portion is missing. The sample includes about 680,000 clones, around 72% of them seen just once. Source material: memory CD4+ T cells sorted from blood. The subset was: CD45RA-negative fraction. These receptors were taken from a woman aged 25-40 years in good health.

For the CDR3, the DNA is TGCAGCGTGATCGCCGGGACTAGCGGGTACAATGAGCAGTTCTTC. As protein: CSVIAGTSGYNEQFF. This chain links TRBV29-1 with TRBJ2-1; 12 nucleotides agree with TRBD2. The CDR3 totals 15 residues. V shed 6 bases, J shed 4 bases, and the junction held 7 bases outside the gene matches. The germline V gene has CDR1 SQVTM and CDR2 ANQGSEA.

The chain is built from TRBV5-1 and TRBJ2-4, with TRBD1 as a possible D gene (5 bases). Germline-derived CDR1 and CDR2 are SGHRS and YFSETQ. The CDR3 runs 13 residues. Trimming shortened V by 4 bases and J by 5 bases, and 10 bases separated the two germline ends. CDR3 amino acids: CASSLVQENIQYF. CDR3 DNA sequence: TGCGCCAGCAGCCTGGTACAGGAAAACATTCAGTACTTC.

This sequence joins TRBV5-1 and TRBJ2-7, with a tentative D call TRBD2 (6 bases). Trimming took 5 bases from V and 6 from J, leaving 21 bases between them. Per the germline V gene, CDR1 is SGHRS and CDR2 is YFSETQ. The CDR3 length is 15 residues. CDR3 loop: CASSPLSAGSSEQYF. CDR3 coding DNA: TGCGCCAGCAGTCCGCTCAGTGCGGGGAGTAGCGAGCAGTACTTC. The full variable domain, with the rest looked up from reference TRBV5-1 and TRBJ2-7, is KAGVTQTPRYLIKTRGQQVTLSCSPISGHRSVSWYQQTPGQGLQFLFEYFSETQRNKGNFPGRFSGRQFSNSRSEMNVSTLELGDSALYLCASSPLSAGSSEQYFGPGTRLTVT.

Turning to this clone: At one end, the junction sequence differs from germline, possibly due to a read error. V and J are TRBV5-6 and TRBJ1-3; the D gene is possibly TRBD1 (5 bases). The CDR3 totals 17 residues. Looked up from germline, CDR1 is SGHDT and CDR2 is YYEEEE. The CDR3 reads CVSSFGADLGNGNTIYF. In DNA, the CDR3 is TGTGTCAGCAGCTTTGGGGCTGACCTGGGGAACGGAAACACCATATATTTT.

This clone was observed at least ten times. This chain links TRBV10-2 with TRBJ1-5, with a weak D call TRBD1 (5 bases). Trimming pared 3 bases from V and 2 bases from J, leaving 11 bases between. CDR3 length equals 15 residues. CDR1 and CDR2 (germline): WSHSY, SAAADI. Here the CDR3 DNA reads TGCGCCAGCAGTGATGGGGGTTTCGGCAATCAGCCCCAGCATTTT. Translated, it gives CASSDGGFGNQPQHF.

V is TRBV5-1 and J is TRBJ2-7; TRBD1 matches 10 bases. CDR1 and CDR2 from the germline V gene are SGHRS and YFSETQ. This CDR3 spans 15 amino acids. The ends lost 4 bases at V and 3 bases at J; junction bases unmatched: 7. Here the CDR3 DNA reads TGCGCCAGCAGCCGAACCGGACAGGGGGGCTACGAGCAGTACTTC. The encoded protein is CASSRTGQGGYEQYF.

The chain has TRBV25-1 and TRBJ1-5; maybe TRBD1 (5 bases). In germline, CDR1 is MGHDK, CDR2 SYGVNS. Trimming removed 5 bases at V and 3 bases at J, with 17 bases between. The CDR3 loop spans 16 amino acids. The CDR3 DNA is TGTGCCAGCAGTTCAGGGCTTAACGACTACAATCAGCCCCAGCATTTT. Protein: CASSSGLNDYNQPQHF.

The genes are TRBV6-6 and TRBJ2-3, with D tentatively TRBD2 (7 bases). Looked up from germline, CDR1 is MNHNY and CDR2 is SVGAGI (reference sequence). The V gene lost 0 bases and the J gene lost 2 bases, with 12 bases spanning the gap. The CDR3 loop spans 16 amino acids. CDR3 region: CASSYSGGDITDTQYF. The CDR3, as DNA: TGTGCCAGCAGTTACTCGGGGGGGGACATCACAGATACGCAGTATTTT.

Regarding this clone: The sample carries other DNA sequences with the same CDR3. The rearrangement links TRBV27 to TRBJ1-3; D not certain. V lost 5 bases and J 4 bases, leaving 9 bases between the germline ends. CDR3 length equals 13 residues. Germline CDR1 MNHEY, CDR2 SMNVEV (reference sequence). CDR3 DNA: TGTGCCAGCAGTCCGGCGGGGGGAAACACCATATATTTT. This translates into CASSPAGGNTIYF.

The chain couples TRBV18 to TRBJ1-2, with unresolved D. Germline V gives CDR1 KGHSH, CDR2 LQKENI. This CDR3 is 17 amino acids long. With 2 bases removed from V and 3 bases from J, the gap between germline ends came to 19 bases. CDR3 amino acids: CASSPMLLERFDYGYTF. The CDR3 DNA sequence: TGTGCCAGCTCACCAATGCTTCTGGAGAGGTTTGACTATGGCTACACCTTC.

This rearrangement joins TRBV28 to TRBJ1-5; 8 nucleotides agree with TRBD1. The CDR3 consists of 19 residues. Germline CDR1 MDHEN, CDR2 SYDVKM. Losses at the gene ends were 3 bases for V and 0 bases for J; bases not matched to a gene: 13. CDR3 DNA sequence: TGTGCCAGCAGTTTGCCCCCCGGGACAGGCTGGCTTAGCAATCAGCCCCAGCATTTT. This encodes CASSLPPGTGWLSNQPQHF.

This chain connects TRBV4-1 to TRBJ1-4; D is possibly TRBD1 (6 bases). Trimming removed 0 bases at V and 8 bases at J, with 16 bases between. Germline V CDR1 and CDR2: MGHRA, YSYEKL. The CDR3 runs to 16 residues. DNA for the CDR3: TGCGCCAGCAGCCAAGATCGGGGGGGCATTGGGGAAAAACTGTTTTTT. Translated: CASSQDRGGIGEKLFF.

For this clone: The junction does not match germline at one end; this may be a read error. V gene TRBV29-1 combines with J gene TRBJ2-5; unclear D gene. Matching the DNA end better, TRBJ2-7 makes the J call doubtful. The germline gives CDR1 SQVTM, CDR2 ANQGSEA. This CDR3 is 14 amino acids long. The CDR3 sequence: CSVESASYSNEQYF. CDR3 nucleotides: TGCAGCGTTGAATCTGCTAGTTACTCCAACGAGCAGTACTTC.

CDR3 coding DNA: TGCGCCAGCGGTACCGGGACACCAAAAGAGACCCAGTACTTC. Translating gives CASGTGTPKETQYF. The chain has TRBV5-1 and TRBJ2-5, with D possibly matching TRBD1 (6 bases). The CDR3 is made up of 14 amino acids. The germline gives CDR1 SGHRS, CDR2 YFSETQ. The V gene lost 7 bases and the J gene lost 3 bases, with 16 bases spanning the gap.

The chain recombines TRBV11-1 with TRBJ2-1; 12 nucleotides align to TRBD2. CDR1 is SGHAT and CDR2 is FQDESV in the germline V gene (reference sequence). The J segment lost 6 bases and the V segment lost 3 bases, leaving 3 bases of the junction unmatched. The CDR3 loop spans 15 amino acids. CDR3 nucleotide sequence: TGTGCCAGCAGCTTGGCTAGCGGGAGGGCCAATGAGCAGTTCTTC. Amino acids: CASSLASGRANEQFF.

The rearrangement uses TRBV20-1 and TRBJ2-7; unclear D gene. V was shortened by 5 bases and J by 3 bases, with 8 bases between the two germline ends. CDR1 and CDR2 from the germline V gene are DFQATT and SNEGSKA (reference sequence). CDR3 length: 11 residues. The CDR3 loop is CSAPTDYEQYF. The CDR3 DNA sequence: TGCAGTGCTCCTACAGACTACGAGCAGTACTTC.

The gene calls are TRBV19 and TRBJ2-1, with unresolved D. Germline assignment: CDR1 LNHDA and CDR2 SQIVND (reference sequence). Trimming shortened V by 3 bases and J by 6 bases, and 6 bases separated the two germline ends. The CDR3 runs to 12 residues. CDR3 nucleotides: TGTGCCAGTAGTATCGGCAGCAATGAGCAGTTCTTC. Translated, it gives CASSIGSNEQFF.

There are a few counts of this clone. V is TRBV20-1 and J is TRBJ1-2; unclear D gene. Between the trimmed V and J ends, which lost 7 bases and 3 bases, there was a span of 9 bases. The length of the CDR3 is 11 residues. The germline gives CDR1 DFQATT, CDR2 SNEGSKA (reference sequence). The CDR3 region is CSVVSHYGYTF. Written as DNA, the CDR3 is TGCAGTGTAGTCTCCCACTATGGCTACACCTTC.

This rearrangement joins TRBV7-3 to TRBJ1-3; TRBD1 agrees at 8 bases. The CDR3 loop spans 14 amino acids. The ends lost 4 bases at V and 4 bases at J; junction bases unmatched: 3. Germline loops: CDR1 SGHTA, CDR2 FQGTGA. CDR3 sequence reads: CASSYRQGGNTIYF. Here the CDR3 DNA reads TGTGCCAGCAGCTACCGACAGGGGGGAAACACCATATATTTT.

This clone was detected ten times or more. The CDR3 region has the DNA TGTGCCACCCAGGACCGCTACGAGCAGTACTTC. Translating gives CATQDRYEQYF. The chain uses TRBV19 and TRBJ2-7; the D is unclear. Germline CDR1 reads LNHDA; CDR2 reads SQIVND (reference sequence). CDR3 length equals 11 residues. V lost 10 bases, J lost 3 bases, and 10 bases lay in between.